This T cell receptor (beta chain) was documented in a study of CD8 T cell repertoires and HIV-1 epitope variants. As to this clone: Its antigen is still unknown. A read error may account for a junction end that differs from germline. Other DNA variants within this sample encode the same CDR3.

On the immunoSEQ platform, TCR beta CDR3s were sequenced at survey depth. The method was immunoSEQ multiplex PCR; TCRdb's version includes in-frame clones alone and lacks a portion of them. This table has 3,000 to 4,500 clones, approximately 70% appearing once. In germline, CDR1 is SQVTM, CDR2 ANQGSEA. The CDR3 runs to 12 residues. The sequence was collected from a male donor with HIV. The rearrangement links TRBV29-1 to TRBJ2-2; D may be TRBD2 (5 bases). Source material: cultured CD8+ T cells derived from PBMCs. The CDR3 coding sequence is TGTAGCGTCTTGAAGGGCACCGGGGAGCTGTTTTTT. It translates to CSVLKGTGELFF.